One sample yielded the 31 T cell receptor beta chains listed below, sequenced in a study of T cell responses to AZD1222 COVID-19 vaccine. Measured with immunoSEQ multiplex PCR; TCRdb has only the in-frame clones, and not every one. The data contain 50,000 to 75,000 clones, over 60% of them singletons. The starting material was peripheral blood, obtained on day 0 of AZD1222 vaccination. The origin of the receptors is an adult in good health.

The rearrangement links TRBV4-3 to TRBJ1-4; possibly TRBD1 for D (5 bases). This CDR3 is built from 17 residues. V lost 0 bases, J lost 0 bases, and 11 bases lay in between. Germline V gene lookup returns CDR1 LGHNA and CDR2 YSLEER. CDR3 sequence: CASSQDRGFATNEKLFF. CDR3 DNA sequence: TGCGCCAGCAGCCAAGATAGGGGATTTGCAACTAATGAAAAACTGTTTTTT.

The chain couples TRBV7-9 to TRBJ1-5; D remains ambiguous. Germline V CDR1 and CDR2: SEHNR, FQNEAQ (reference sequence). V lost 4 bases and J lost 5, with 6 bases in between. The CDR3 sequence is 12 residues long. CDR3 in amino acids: CASSSGDQPQHF. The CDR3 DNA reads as TGTGCCAGCAGCTCTGGGGATCAGCCCCAGCATTTT.

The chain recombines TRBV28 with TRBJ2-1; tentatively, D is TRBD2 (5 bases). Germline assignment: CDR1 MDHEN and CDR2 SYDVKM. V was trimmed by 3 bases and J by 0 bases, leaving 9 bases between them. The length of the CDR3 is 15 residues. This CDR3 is CASSFSASSYNEQFF. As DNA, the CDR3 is TGTGCCAGCAGTTTTAGCGCAAGCTCCTACAATGAGCAGTTCTTC.

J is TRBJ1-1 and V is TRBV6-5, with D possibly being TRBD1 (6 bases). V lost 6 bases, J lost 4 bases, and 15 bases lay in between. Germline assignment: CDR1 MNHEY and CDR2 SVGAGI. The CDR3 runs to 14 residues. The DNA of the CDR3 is TGTGCCAGCAGGGTCGAGGGGGGGAGCACTGAAGCTTTCTTT. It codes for CASRVEGGSTEAFF.

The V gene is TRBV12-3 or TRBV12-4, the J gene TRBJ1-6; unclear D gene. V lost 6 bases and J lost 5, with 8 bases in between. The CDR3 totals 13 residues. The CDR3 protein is CASSRRNNSPLHF. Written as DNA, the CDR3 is TGTGCCAGCAGCCGCAGAAATAATTCACCCCTCCACTTT.

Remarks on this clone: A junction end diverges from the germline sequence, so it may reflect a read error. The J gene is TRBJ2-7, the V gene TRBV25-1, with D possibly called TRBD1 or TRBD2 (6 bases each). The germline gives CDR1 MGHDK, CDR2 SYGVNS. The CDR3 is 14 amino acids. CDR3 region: CASSDEGGSSEQYF. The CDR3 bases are TGTGCCAGCAGTGATGAAGGGGGGTCCTCCGAGCAGTACTTC.

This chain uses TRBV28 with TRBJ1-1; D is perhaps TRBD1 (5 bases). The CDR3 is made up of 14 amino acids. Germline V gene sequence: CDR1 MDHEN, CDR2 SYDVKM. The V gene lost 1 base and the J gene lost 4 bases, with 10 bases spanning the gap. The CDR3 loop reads CASSLSHGGTEAFF. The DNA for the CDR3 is TGTGCCAGCAGTTTATCCCACGGGGGCACTGAAGCTTTCTTT.

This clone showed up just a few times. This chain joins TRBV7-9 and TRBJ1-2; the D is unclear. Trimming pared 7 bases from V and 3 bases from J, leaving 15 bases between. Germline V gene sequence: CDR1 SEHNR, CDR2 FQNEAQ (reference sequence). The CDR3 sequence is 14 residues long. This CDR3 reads CASTTGWEDYGYTF. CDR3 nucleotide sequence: TGTGCCAGCACCACTGGGTGGGAAGACTATGGCTACACCTTC. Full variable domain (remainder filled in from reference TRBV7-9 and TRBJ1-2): DTGVSQNPRHKITKRGQNVTFRCDPISEHNRLYWYRQTLGQGPEFLTYFQNEAQLEKSRLLSDRFSAERPKGSFSTLEIQRTEQGDSAMYLCASTTGWEDYGYTFGSGTRLTVV.

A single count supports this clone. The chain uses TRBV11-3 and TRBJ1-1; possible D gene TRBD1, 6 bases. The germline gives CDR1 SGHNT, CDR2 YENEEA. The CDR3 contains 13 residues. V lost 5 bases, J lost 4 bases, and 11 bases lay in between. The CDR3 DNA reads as TGTGCCAGCAGCCCCCCGGACAGCACTGAAGCTTTCTTT. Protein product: CASSPPDSTEAFF. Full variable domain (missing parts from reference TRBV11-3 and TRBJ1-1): EAGVVQSPRYKIIEKKQPVAFWCNPISGHNTLYWYLQNLGQGPELLIRYENEEAVDDSQLPKDRFSAERLKGVDSTLKIQPAELGDSAVYLCASSPPDSTEAFFGQGTRLTVV.

The chain's CDR3 is CASSGYGTTGETEAFF. CDR3 DNA sequence: TGTGCCAGCAGTGGGTACGGGACCACAGGGGAAACTGAAGCTTTCTTT. This chain uses TRBV6-1 with TRBJ1-1; 7 bases map to TRBD1. Germline V CDR1 and CDR2: MNHNS, SASEGT. V trimming: 4 bases; J trimming: 5 bases; junction bases outside the gene matches: 13. This CDR3 spans 16 amino acids.

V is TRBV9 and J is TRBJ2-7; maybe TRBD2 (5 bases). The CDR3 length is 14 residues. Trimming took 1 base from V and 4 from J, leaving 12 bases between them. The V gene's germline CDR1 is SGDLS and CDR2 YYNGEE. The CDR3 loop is CASSVSQPGYEQYF. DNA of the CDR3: TGTGCCAGCAGCGTAAGTCAACCGGGGTACGAGCAGTACTTC.

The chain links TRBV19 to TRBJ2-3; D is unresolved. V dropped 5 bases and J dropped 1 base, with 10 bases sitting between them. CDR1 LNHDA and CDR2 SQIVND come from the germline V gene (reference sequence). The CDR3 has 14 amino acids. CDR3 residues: CASSLGLGTDTQYF. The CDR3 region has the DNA TGTGCCAGTAGTTTGGGGTTGGGCACAGATACGCAGTATTTT.

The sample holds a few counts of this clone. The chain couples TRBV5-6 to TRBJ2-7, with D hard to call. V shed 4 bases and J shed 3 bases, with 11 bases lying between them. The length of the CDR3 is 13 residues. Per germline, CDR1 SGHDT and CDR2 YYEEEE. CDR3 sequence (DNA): TGTGCCAGCAGCCCAGTTCAAAACTACGAGCAGTACTTC. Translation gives CASSPVQNYEQYF.

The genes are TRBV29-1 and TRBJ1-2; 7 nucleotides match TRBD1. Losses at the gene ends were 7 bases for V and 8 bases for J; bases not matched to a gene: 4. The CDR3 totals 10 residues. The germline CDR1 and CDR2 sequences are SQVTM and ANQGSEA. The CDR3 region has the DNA TGCAGCGACGACAGGGACGGCTACACCTTC. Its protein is CSDDRDGYTF.

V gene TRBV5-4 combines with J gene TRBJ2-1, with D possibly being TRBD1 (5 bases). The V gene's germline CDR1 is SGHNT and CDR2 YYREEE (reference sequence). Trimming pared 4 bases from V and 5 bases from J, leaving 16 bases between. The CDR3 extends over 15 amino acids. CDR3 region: CASSPPDTGDNEQFF. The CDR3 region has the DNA TGTGCCAGCAGCCCCCCGGATACAGGTGACAATGAGCAGTTCTTC. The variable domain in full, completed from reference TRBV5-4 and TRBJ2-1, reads ETGVTQSPTHLIKTRGQQVTLRCSSQSGHNTVSWYQQALGQGPQFIFQYYREEENGRGNFPPRFSGLQFPNYSSELNVNALELDDSALYLCASSPPDTGDNEQFFGPGTRLTVL.

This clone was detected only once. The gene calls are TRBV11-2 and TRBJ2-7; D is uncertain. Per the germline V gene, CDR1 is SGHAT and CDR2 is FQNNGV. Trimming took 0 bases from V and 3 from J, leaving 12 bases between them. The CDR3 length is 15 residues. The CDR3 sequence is CASSLDIVTNYEQYF. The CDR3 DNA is TGTGCCAGCAGCTTAGATATAGTTACTAACTACGAGCAGTACTTC.

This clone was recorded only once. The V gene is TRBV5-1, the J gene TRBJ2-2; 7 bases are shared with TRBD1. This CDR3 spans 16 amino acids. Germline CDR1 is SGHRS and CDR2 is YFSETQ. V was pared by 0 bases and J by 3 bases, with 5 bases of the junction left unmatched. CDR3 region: CASSLVNRGDTGELFF. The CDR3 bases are TGCGCCAGCAGCTTGGTGAACAGGGGCGACACCGGGGAGCTGTTTTTT.

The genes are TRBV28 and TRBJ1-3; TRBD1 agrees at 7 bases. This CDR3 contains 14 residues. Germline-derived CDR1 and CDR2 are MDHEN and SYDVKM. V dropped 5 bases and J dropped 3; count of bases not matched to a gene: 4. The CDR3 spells CASSRQGLGNTIYF. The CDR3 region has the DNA TGTGCCAGCAGTCGACAGGGCCTTGGAAACACCATATATTTT.

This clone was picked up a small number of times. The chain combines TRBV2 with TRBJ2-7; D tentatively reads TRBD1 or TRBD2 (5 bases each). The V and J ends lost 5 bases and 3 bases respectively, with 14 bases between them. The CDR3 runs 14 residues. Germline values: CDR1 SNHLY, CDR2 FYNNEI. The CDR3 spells CASSPGTDLYEQYF. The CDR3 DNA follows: TGTGCCAGCAGTCCCGGGACGGACCTCTACGAGCAGTACTTC.

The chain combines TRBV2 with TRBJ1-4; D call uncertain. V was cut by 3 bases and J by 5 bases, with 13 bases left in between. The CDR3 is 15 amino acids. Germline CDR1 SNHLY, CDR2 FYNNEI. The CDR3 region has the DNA TGTGCCAGCAGTGAGATAGGCTCGCGAAATGAAAAACTGTTTTTT. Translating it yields CASSEIGSRNEKLFF.

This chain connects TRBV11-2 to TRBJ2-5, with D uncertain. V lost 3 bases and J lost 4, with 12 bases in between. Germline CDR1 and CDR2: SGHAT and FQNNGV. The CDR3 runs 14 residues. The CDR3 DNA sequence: TGTGCCAGCAGCTTTGGGCAGCCCCCAGAGACCCAGTACTTC. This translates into CASSFGQPPETQYF.

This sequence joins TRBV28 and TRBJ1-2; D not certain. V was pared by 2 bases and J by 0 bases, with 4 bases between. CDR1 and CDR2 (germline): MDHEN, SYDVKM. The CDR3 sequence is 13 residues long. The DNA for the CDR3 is TGTGCCAGCAGTTTAAACGCTAACTATGGCTACACCTTC. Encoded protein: CASSLNANYGYTF.

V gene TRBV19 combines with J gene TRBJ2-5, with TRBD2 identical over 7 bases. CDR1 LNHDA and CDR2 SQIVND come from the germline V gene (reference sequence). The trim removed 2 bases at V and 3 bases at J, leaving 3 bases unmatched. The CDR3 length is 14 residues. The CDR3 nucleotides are TGTGCCAGTAGTATAAGCGGGACGGAAGAGACCCAGTACTTC. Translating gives CASSISGTEETQYF.

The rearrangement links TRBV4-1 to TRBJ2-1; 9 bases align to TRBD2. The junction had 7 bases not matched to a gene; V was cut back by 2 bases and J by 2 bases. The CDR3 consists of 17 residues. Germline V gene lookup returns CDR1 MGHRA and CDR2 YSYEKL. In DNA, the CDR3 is TGCGCCAGCAGCCAAAGCGGGGGGACATCAACCTACAATGAGCAGTTCTTC. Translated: CASSQSGGTSTYNEQFF.

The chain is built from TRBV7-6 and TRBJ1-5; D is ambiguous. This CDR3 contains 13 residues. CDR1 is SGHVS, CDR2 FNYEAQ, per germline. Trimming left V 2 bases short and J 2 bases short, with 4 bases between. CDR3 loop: CASSLSGNQPQHF. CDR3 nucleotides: TGTGCCAGCAGCTTAAGTGGCAATCAGCCCCAGCATTTT.

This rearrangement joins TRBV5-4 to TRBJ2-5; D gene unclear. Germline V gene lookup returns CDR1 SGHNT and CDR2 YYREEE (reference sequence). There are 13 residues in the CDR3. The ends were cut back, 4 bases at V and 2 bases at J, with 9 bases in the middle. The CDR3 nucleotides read TGTGCCAGCAGCCCCGGTGGGCAAGAGACCCAGTACTTC. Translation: CASSPGGQETQYF.

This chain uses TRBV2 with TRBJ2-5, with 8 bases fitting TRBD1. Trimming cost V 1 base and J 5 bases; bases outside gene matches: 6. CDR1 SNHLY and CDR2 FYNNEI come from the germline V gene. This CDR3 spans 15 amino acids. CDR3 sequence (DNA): TGTGCCAGCAGTGAAGGGACAGGGCGGTGGGAGACCCAGTACTTC. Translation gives CASSEGTGRWETQYF.

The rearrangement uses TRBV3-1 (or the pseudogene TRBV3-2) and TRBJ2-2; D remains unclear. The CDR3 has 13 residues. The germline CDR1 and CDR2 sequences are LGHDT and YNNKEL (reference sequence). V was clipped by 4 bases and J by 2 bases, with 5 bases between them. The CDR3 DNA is TGTGCCAGCAGCCCCATCAACACCGGGGAGCTGTTTTTT. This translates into CASSPINTGELFF.

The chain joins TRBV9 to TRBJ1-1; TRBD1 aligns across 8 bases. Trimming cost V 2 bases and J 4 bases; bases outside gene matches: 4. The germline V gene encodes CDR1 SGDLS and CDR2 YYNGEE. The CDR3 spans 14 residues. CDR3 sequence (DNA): TGTGCCAGCAGCGTGACAGGGGCGGGCACTGAAGCTTTCTTT. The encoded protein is CASSVTGAGTEAFF.

The CDR3: CASSLYAGGDEKLFF. The DNA of the CDR3 is TGTGCCAGCAGTTTATACGCCGGTGGGGATGAAAAACTGTTTTTT. The chain couples TRBV27 to TRBJ1-4; D is uncertain. Germline loops: CDR1 MNHEY, CDR2 SMNVEV (reference sequence). Trimming took off 1 base at V and 6 bases at J, with 12 bases between the two ends. This CDR3 has 15 amino acids. Full variable domain (missing parts from reference TRBV27 and TRBJ1-4): EAQVTQNPRYLITVTGKKLTVTCSQNMNHEYMSWYRQDPGLGLRQIYYSMNVEVTDKGDVPEGYKVSRKEKRNFPLILESPSPNQTSLYFCASSLYAGGDEKLFFGSGTQLSVL.

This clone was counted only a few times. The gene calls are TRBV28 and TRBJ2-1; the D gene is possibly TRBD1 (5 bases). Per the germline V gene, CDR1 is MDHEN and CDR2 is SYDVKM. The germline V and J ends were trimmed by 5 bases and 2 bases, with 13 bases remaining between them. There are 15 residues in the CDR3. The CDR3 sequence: CASSPSSTAYNEQFF. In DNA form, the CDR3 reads TGTGCCAGCAGTCCGTCTTCGACAGCCTACAATGAGCAGTTCTTC.